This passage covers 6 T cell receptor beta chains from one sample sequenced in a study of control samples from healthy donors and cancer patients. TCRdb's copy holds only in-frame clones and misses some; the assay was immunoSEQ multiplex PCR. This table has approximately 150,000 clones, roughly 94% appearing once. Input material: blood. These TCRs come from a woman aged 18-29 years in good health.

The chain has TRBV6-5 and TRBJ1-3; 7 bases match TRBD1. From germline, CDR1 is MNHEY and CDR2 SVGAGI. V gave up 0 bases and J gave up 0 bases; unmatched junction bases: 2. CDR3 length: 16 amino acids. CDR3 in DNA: TGTGCCAGCAGTTACTCGCAGGGGGGCTCTGGAAACACCATATATTTT. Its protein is CASSYSQGGSGNTIYF.

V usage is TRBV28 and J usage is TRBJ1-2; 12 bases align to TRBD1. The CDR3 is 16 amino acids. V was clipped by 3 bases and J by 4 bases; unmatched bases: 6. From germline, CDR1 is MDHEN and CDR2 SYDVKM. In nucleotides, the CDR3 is TGTGCCAGCAGTTTTGCTGGGACAGGGGGCCTCTATGGCTACACCTTC. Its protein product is CASSFAGTGGLYGYTF.

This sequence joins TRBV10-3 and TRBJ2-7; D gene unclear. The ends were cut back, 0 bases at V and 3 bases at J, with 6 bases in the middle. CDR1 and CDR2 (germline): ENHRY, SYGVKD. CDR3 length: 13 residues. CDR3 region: CAISESTLYEQYF. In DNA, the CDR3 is TGTGCCATCAGTGAGTCAACACTCTACGAGCAGTACTTC.

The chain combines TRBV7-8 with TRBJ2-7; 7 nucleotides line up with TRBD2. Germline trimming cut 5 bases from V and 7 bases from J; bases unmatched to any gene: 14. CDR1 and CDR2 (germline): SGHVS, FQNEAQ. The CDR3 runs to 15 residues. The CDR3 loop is CASSPTSSAGMEQYF. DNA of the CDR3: TGTGCCAGCAGCCCCACTTCGTCAGCGGGAATGGAGCAGTACTTC.

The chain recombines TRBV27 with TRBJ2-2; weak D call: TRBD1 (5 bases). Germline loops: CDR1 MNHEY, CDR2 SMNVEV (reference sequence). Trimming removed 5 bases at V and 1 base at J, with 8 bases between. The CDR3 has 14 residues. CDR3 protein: CASSPDRNTGELFF. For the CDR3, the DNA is TGTGCCAGCAGTCCAGACAGGAACACCGGGGAGCTGTTTTTT.

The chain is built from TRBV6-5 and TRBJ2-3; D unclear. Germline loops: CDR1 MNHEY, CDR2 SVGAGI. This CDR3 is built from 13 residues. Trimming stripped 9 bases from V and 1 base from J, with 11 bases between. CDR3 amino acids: CASATRRTDTQYF. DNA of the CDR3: TGTGCCAGTGCGACGCGCCGCACAGATACGCAGTATTTT.